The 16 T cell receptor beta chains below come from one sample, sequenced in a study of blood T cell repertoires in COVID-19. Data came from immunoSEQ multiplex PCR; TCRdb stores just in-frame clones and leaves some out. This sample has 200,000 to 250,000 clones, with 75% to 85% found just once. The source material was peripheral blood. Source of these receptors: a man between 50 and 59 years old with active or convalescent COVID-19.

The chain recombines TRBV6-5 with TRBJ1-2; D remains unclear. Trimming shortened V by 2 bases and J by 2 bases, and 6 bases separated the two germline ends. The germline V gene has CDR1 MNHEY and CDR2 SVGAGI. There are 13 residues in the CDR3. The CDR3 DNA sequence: TGTGCCAGCAGTTACGAACAGAACTATGGCTACACCTTC. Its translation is CASSYEQNYGYTF.

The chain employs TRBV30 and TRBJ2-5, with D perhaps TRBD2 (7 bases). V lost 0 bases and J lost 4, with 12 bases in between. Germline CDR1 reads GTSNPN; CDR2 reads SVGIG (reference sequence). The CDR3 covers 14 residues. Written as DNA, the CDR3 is TGTGCCTGGAGTGTAAGGGGGGGAGGAGAGACCCAGTACTTC. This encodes CAWSVRGGGETQYF.

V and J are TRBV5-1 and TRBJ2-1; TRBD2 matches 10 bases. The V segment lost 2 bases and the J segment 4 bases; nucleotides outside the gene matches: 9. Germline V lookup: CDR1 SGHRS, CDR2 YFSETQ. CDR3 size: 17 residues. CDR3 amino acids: CASSFLSALAGYNEQFF. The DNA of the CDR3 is TGCGCCAGCAGCTTCCTTTCGGCACTAGCGGGATACAATGAGCAGTTCTTC.

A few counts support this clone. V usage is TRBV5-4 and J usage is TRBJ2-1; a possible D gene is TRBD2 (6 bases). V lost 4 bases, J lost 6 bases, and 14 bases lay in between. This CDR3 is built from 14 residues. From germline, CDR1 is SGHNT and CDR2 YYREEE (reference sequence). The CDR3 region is CASSSRDSSNEQFF. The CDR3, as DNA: TGTGCCAGCAGCAGCCGGGACTCTTCCAATGAGCAGTTCTTC. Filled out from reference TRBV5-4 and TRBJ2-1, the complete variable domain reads ETGVTQSPTHLIKTRGQQVTLRCSSQSGHNTVSWYQQALGQGPQFIFQYYREEENGRGNFPPRFSGLQFPNYSSELNVNALELDDSALYLCASSSRDSSNEQFFGPGTRLTVL.

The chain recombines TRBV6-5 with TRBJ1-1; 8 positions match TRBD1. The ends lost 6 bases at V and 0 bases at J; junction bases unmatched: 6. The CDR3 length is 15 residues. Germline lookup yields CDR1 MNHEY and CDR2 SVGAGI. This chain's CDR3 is CASSSGDRLNTEAFF. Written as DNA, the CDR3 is TGTGCCAGCAGCTCGGGGGACAGGTTGAACACTGAAGCTTTCTTT.

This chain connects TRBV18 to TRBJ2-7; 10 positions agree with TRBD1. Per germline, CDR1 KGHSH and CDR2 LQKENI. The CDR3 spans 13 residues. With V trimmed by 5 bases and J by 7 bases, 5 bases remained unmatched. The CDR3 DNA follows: TGTGCCAGCTCAGCCGGGACAGGGGAGGAGCAGTACGTC. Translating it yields CASSAGTGEEQYV.

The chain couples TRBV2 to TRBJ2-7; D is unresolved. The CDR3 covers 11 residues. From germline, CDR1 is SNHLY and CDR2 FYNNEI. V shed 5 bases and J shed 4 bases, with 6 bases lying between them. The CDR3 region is CASSPVYEQYV. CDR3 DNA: TGTGCCAGCAGTCCGGTATACGAGCAGTACGTC.

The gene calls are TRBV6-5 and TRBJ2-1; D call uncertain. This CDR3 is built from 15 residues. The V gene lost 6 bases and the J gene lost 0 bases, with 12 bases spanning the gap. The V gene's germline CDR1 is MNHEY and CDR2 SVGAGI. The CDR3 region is CASSLLYSSYNEQFF. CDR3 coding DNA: TGTGCCAGCAGCCTACTGTATAGCTCCTACAATGAGCAGTTCTTC.

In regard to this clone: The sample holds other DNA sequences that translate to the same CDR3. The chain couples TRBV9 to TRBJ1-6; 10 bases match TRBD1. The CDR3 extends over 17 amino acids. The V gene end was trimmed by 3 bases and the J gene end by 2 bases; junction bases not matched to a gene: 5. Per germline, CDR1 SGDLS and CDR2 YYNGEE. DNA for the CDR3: TGTGCCAGCAGCGAGGGACAGGGGTATCCCTATAATTCACCCCTCCACTTT. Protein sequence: CASSEGQGYPYNSPLHF. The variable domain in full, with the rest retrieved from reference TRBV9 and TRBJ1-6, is DSGVTQTPKHLITATGQRVTLRCSPRSGDLSVYWYQQSLDQGLQFLIQYYNGEERAKGNILERFSAQQFPDLHSELNLSSLELGDSALYFCASSEGQGYPYNSPLHFGNGTRLTVT.

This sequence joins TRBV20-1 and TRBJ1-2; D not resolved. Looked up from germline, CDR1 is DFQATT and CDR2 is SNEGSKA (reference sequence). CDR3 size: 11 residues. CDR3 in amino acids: CQLVKNYGYTF. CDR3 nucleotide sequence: TGCCAGCTAGTAAAAAACTATGGCTACACCTTC.

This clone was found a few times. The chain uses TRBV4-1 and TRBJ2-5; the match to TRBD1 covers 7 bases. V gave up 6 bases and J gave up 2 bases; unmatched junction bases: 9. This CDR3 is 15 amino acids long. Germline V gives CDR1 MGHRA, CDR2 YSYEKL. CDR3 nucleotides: TGCGCCAGCAGTCGCACAGGGGCTCCTCAAGAGACCCAGTACTTC. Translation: CASSRTGAPQETQYF.

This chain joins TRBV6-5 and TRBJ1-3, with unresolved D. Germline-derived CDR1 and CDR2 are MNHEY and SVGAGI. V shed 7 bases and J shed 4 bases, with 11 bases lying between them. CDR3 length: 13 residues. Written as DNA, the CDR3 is TGTGCCAGCATTGCGGCGGGGGGAAACACCATATATTTT. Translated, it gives CASIAAGGNTIYF.

The CDR3 DNA reads TGTGCCAGCAGTTTATTATTGGCCGCCGTCAATCAGCCCCAGCATTTT. As protein: CASSLLLAAVNQPQHF. The chain couples TRBV28 to TRBJ1-5; D is undetermined. Germline-derived CDR1 and CDR2 are MDHEN and SYDVKM. Trimming took off 1 base at V and 3 bases at J, with 13 bases between the two ends. The CDR3 runs 16 residues.

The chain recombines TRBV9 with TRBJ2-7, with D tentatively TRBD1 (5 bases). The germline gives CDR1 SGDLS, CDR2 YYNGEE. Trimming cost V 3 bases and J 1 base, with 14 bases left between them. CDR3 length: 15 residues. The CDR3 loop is CASSATGRHSYEQYF. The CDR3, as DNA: TGTGCCAGCAGCGCCACAGGTCGGCATTCCTACGAGCAGTACTTC. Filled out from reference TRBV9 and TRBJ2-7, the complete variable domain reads DSGVTQTPKHLITATGQRVTLRCSPRSGDLSVYWYQQSLDQGLQFLIQYYNGEERAKGNILERFSAQQFPDLHSELNLSSLELGDSALYFCASSATGRHSYEQYFGPGTRLTVT.

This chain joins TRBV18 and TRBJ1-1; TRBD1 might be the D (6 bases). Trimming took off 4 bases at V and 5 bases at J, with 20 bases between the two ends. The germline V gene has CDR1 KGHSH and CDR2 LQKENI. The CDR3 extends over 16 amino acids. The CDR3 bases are TGTGCCAGCTCACGTGACATCCAGGGGACGACAACTGAAGCTTTCTTT. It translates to CASSRDIQGTTTEAFF.

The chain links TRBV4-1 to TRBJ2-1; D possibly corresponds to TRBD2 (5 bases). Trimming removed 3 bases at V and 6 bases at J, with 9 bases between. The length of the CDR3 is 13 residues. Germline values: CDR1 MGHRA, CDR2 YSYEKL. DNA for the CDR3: TGCGCCAGCAGCCATACTAGTGTCAATGAGCAGTTCTTC. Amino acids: CASSHTSVNEQFF.